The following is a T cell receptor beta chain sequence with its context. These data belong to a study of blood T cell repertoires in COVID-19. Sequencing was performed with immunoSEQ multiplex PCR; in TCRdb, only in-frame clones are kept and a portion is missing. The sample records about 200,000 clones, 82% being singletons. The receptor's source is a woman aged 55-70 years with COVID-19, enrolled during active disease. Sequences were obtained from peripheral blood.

CDR3 sequence: CASSPRGGDTGELFF. The CDR3, as DNA: TGTGCCAGCAGCCCCCGGGGAGGAGACACCGGGGAGCTGTTTTTT. This chain connects TRBV9 to TRBJ2-2, with D perhaps matching TRBD2 (6 bases). V lost 4 bases and J 3 bases, leaving 13 bases between the germline ends. Germline lookup yields CDR1 SGDLS and CDR2 YYNGEE. The CDR3 has 15 residues.